This TCR beta chain came from a study of blood T cell repertoires in COVID-19. CDR1 is MGHRA and CDR2 is YSYEKL in the germline V gene. Between the trimmed V and J ends, which lost 0 bases and 2 bases, there was a span of 7 bases. The CDR3 runs to 14 residues. Enrollment of patients from Seattle took place during active infection, with longitudinal follow-up. Per the authors' pipeline: The assay estimated nucleated cells by amplifying reference gene primers. Clones were sequenced by immunoSEQ multiplex PCR, and TCRdb holds only the in-frame ones, with some missing. V and J calls and clone size are as listed in that table; D and trimming were resolved from the DNA. Of 250,000 to 350,000 clones in the sample, 90% are singletons; the top ten hold over 5%.

The clonotype originates from a woman between 50 and 59 years old with COVID-19, enrolled during active disease. The sequencing sample was made of peripheral blood. V is TRBV4-1 and J is TRBJ1-2; D unclear. Here the CDR3 reads CASSQDPRNYGYTF. The CDR3 DNA reads TGCGCCAGCAGCCAAGATCCCCGGAACTATGGCTACACCTTC.